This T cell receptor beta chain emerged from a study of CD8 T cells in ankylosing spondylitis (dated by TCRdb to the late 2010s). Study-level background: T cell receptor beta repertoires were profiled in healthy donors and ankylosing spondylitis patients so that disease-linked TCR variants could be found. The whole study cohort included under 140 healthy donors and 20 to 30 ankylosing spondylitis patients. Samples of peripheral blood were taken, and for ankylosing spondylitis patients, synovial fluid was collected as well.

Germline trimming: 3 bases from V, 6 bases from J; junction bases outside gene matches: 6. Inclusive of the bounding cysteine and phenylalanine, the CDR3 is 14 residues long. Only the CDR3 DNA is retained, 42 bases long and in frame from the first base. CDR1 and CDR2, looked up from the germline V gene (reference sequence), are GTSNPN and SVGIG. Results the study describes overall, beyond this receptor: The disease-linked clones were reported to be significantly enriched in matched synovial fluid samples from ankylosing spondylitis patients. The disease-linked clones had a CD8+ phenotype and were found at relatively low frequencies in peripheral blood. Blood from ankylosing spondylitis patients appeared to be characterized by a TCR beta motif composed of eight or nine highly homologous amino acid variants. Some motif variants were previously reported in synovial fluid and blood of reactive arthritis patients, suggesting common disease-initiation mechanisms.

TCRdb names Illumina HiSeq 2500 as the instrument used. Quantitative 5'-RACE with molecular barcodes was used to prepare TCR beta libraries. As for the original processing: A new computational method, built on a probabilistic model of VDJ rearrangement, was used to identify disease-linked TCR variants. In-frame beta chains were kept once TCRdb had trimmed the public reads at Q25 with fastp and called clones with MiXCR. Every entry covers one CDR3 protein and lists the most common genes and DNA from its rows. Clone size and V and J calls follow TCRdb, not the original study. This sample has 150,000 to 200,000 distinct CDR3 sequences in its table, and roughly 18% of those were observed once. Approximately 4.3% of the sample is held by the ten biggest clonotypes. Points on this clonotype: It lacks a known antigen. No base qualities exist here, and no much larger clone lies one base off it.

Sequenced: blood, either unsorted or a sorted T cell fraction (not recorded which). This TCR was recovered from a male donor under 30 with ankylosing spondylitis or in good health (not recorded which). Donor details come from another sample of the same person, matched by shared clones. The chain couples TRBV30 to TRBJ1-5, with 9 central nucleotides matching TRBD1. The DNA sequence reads TGTGCCTGGAGCGGGGGACAGGGCTTTCAGCCCCAGCATTTT. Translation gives CAWSGGQGFQPQHF.